This T cell receptor (beta chain) came from a study of cytomegalovirus exposure and HLA in healthy donors. Germline V gene lookup returns CDR1 SGDLS and CDR2 YYNGEE. V lost 0 bases and J lost 4, with 13 bases in between. The CDR3 contains 15 residues. A multiplex PCR was run with 60 Vbeta primers and 13 Jbeta primers. This table comes from immunoSEQ multiplex PCR, and its TCRdb copy is limited to in-frame clones, with some not included. This table has some 130,000 clones, roughly 80% appearing once. The origin of this receptor is a man aged 40-50 years in good health and CMV-seronegative. The chain uses TRBV9 and TRBJ1-1; possible D gene TRBD1, 6 bases. Source material: PBMCs. The CDR3 nucleotides are TGTGCCAGCAGCGTAGAGGGCAGGGGAATCACTGAAGCTTTCTTT. This translates into CASSVEGRGITEAFF.